The T cell receptor (beta chain) under discussion was sequenced for a study of shared clonotypes between healthy human individuals (dated by TCRdb to 2019 to 2021). At the level of the whole study: The cohort comprised a couple of women and a few men aged 18 to 49 years. The study deeply sequenced blood TCR repertoires of five healthy adults to estimate repertoire size and the extent of clonotype sharing between individuals. Each donor's leukapheresis produced roughly between roughly 0.85 and 9.5 billion PBMCs. Different laboratories and diverse techniques were used to prepare libraries and sequence TCR repertoires, to increase sequencing depth and limit assay-specific biases. Points the paper makes about the study in general: Sampling was limited to blood, and TCR repertoires in tissue likely differ from TCR repertoires in blood. Pairwise subsampling led to the expectation that sequencing depth would affect the degree of clonotype sharing among donors. The small number of donors limited the genetic and exposure-history diversity represented.

The germline V gene yields MRHNA for CDR1 and SNTAGT for CDR2. From its cysteine to its phenylalanine, the CDR3 spans 19 amino acids. Just CDR3 DNA is preserved here, 57 bases in frame from base 1. The V end gives up 7 bases and the J end 0 bases, leaving 17 bases in the junction not matched to a gene. TCR CDR3 regions were amplified from genomic DNA by multiplex PCR using the deep immunoSEQ assay. For each cell subset, the extracted genomic DNA was distributed evenly across all wells of several immunoSEQ 96-well plates, and each plate served as one replicate. For unsorted PBMC, roughly 330 ng genomic DNA, equal to tens of thousands of T cell genomes, was loaded into each replicate PCR. Ten immunoSEQ deep assay plates were used to sequence unsorted PBMC genomic DNA. Purified libraries were quantified with a Qubit 3.0 fluorometer, sized on a Bioanalyzer 2100, and re-quantified with the KAPA Library Quantification kit. Every immunoSEQ 96-well plate was sequenced on a separate single-read 150-cycle Illumina NextSeq 550 flow cell. Per the authors' processing: Because only junctional sequences without quality scores were contained in the immunoSEQ output, filtering matching that applied to full-length reads could not be performed. To assign V/J genes and CDR3, sequences were annotated against IMGT germline references using PyIR, a Python wrapper for IgBLAST v1.9. Reads were removed for weak V/J assignments (E-value above 1e-6), missing CDR3, stop codons, out-of-frame junctions, or ambiguous translated residues. A V3J clonotype was defined by an identical inferred V gene, J gene, and CDR3 amino acid sequence. The percentage overlap between two repertoires was calculated by dividing the number of shared unique clonotypes by the size of the smaller repertoire. Three approaches were used to assess repertoire richness: RTK rarefaction, the Chao1 estimator, and Recon v2.1 estimates of unobserved clonotypes. The clones in this table, taken by TCRdb from immuneACCESS, are in-frame only. Not every clone is retained; where verified, under half of the shortfall comes from an unresolved V gene, and the cause of the rest is unknown. The V and J calls and clone size were taken over from that table, and D and trimming were inferred from the DNA. This sample gives about half a million clones in total; more than 75% of them show up just once. 13% of the sample is held by the ten biggest clonotypes.

The donors were healthy, HIV-negative adults with no recently reported acute infections or vaccinations. Only Caucasian adults living in Nashville, Tennessee, USA were represented among the donors. In the unsorted samples, some 94 million PBMCs were counted, and genomic DNA was extracted using the QIAamp DNA Blood Mini kit. After blood collection by leukapheresis, PBMCs were isolated using Ficoll-Histopaque density gradient centrifugation and then cryopreserved in the vapor phase of liquid nitrogen. Worth noting for this clone: The antigen this receptor binds is unknown. No base quality information exists; no much larger clone differs at one position.

The sequencing input was PBMCs. The TCR sequence derives from a woman between 35 and 50 years old in good health. Some clones in this sample may be carry-over from other donors' samples. This sequence uses TRBV6-4 and TRBJ2-4, and 8 junctional nucleotides match TRBD2. The bases are TGTGCCAGCATCCCGCGCCCGGGAGGGCAACCACTAGCCAAAAACATTCAGTACTTC. Protein translation: CASIPRPGGQPLAKNIQYF.